These 32 T cell receptor beta chains came from one sample sequenced in a study of lymphopenia after photon versus proton radiotherapy. Sequencing used immunoSEQ multiplex PCR; TCRdb keeps in-frame clones, though not all of them. The sample lists around 50,000 clones, 70% to 85% occurring once. The material sequenced was peripheral blood, taken from a patient treated with proton-based radiotherapy. The receptors stem from a man in his 60s with pancreatic cancer.

Notes on this clone: One end of the junction does not line up with germline, which may come from a read error. J is TRBJ2-5 and V is TRBV28, with 12 bases matching TRBD2. Germline V gene data show CDR1 as MDHEN and CDR2 as SYDVKM. The CDR3 extends over 15 amino acids. The CDR3 region has the DNA TGTGCCAACAGTTTATCGACTAGCGGGGGAGAGACCCAGTACTTC. Translated: CANSLSTSGGETQYF.

This chain joins TRBV7-3 and TRBJ2-1; 10 bases are a match to TRBD2. In germline, CDR1 is SGHTA, CDR2 FQGTGA. The CDR3 has 19 amino acids. With V trimmed by 5 bases and J by 5 bases, 18 bases remained unmatched. The CDR3 here is CASSPSGLAVGMRHNEQFF. As DNA, the CDR3 is TGTGCCAGCAGCCCAAGTGGACTAGCGGTCGGGATGCGACACAATGAGCAGTTCTTC. The variable domain in full, completed from reference TRBV7-3 and TRBJ2-1, reads GAGVSQTPSNKVTEKGKYVELRCDPISGHTALYWYRQSLGQGPEFLIYFQGTGAADDSGLPNDRFFAVRPEGSVSTLKIQRTERGDSAVYLCASSPSGLAVGMRHNEQFFGPGTRLTVL.

The chain links TRBV7-2 to TRBJ1-1; D is unclear. Germline values: CDR1 SGHTA, CDR2 FQGNSA. The CDR3 extends over 15 amino acids. V lost 5 bases to trimming and J lost 5 bases, with 18 bases between them. CDR3 protein: CASSPRTPGGTEAFF. CDR3 in DNA: TGTGCCAGCAGCCCGCGGACCCCAGGAGGGACTGAAGCTTTCTTT.

As DNA, the CDR3 is TGTGCCAGCAGCTTGATCGGGGAGGGTGAAAAACTGTTTTTT. This translates into CASSLIGEGEKLFF. The chain employs TRBV5-6 and TRBJ1-4; no clear D. V lost 1 base, J lost 7 bases, and 11 bases lay in between. Germline lookup yields CDR1 SGHDT and CDR2 YYEEEE. The CDR3 has 14 residues.

This clone has just one count. CDR3 loop: CASSLLDTQYF. CDR3 coding DNA: TGCGCCAGCAGCTTACTTGATACGCAGTATTTT. The rearrangement uses TRBV5-1 and TRBJ2-3; D gene unclear. Between the trimmed V and J ends, which lost 2 bases and 6 bases, there was a span of 4 bases. CDR1 is SGHRS and CDR2 is YFSETQ in the germline V gene. This CDR3 is 11 amino acids long.

This rearrangement joins TRBV20-1 to TRBJ2-3, with 7 bases fitting TRBD1. CDR3 length equals 11 residues. After removal of 5 bases from V and 8 bases from J, the junction contained 4 bases not matched to a gene. Germline lookup yields CDR1 DFQATT and CDR2 SNEGSKA (reference sequence). The CDR3 loop reads CSALTGATQYF. CDR3 bases: TGCAGTGCTTTAACAGGGGCTACGCAGTATTTT.

The genes are TRBV7-2 and TRBJ1-2; D remains ambiguous. The CDR3 covers 11 residues. Germline V gene data show CDR1 as SGHTA and CDR2 as FQGNSA. V lost 2 bases and J lost 8, with 6 bases in between. CDR3 nucleotide sequence: TGTGCCAGCAGCTTAACGCGGGGCTACACCTTC. This encodes CASSLTRGYTF.

The rearrangement uses TRBV9 and TRBJ1-2; TRBD1 agrees at 10 bases. The germline CDR1 and CDR2 sequences are SGDLS and YYNGEE. V lost 0 bases, J lost 3 bases, and 2 bases stayed unmatched. There are 15 residues in the CDR3. Here the CDR3 DNA reads TGTGCCAGCAGCGTAGGGACAGGGGGAGACTATGGCTACACCTTC. Protein: CASSVGTGGDYGYTF.

This chain joins TRBV19 and TRBJ2-3; D gene unclear. The CDR3 contains 16 residues. Germline values: CDR1 LNHDA, CDR2 SQIVND (reference sequence). V was cut by 6 bases and J by 2 bases, with 18 bases left in between. The CDR3 spells CASSTSFVWPTDTQYF. The CDR3 nucleotides are TGTGCCAGTAGCACAAGTTTTGTCTGGCCCACAGATACGCAGTATTTT.

The rearrangement joins TRBV5-6 to TRBJ2-1, with a weak D call TRBD1 (6 bases). The CDR3 runs to 16 residues. V was shortened by 2 bases and J by 7 bases, with 19 bases between the two germline ends. CDR1 is SGHDT, CDR2 YYEEEE, per germline. In DNA, the CDR3 is TGTGCCAGCAGCTTCTCTGCAGGGGTAGGAAGGAATGAGCAGTTCTTC. The encoded protein is CASSFSAGVGRNEQFF.

The CDR3 here is CASSELTVGNYGYTF. The CDR3 nucleotides are TGTGCCAGCAGTGAATTGACAGTGGGCAACTATGGCTACACCTTC. The chain is built from TRBV6-1 and TRBJ1-2, with a possible D match to TRBD1 (5 bases). This CDR3 has 15 residues. The V end lost 2 bases, the J end lost 2 bases, and 12 bases lay between the germline ends. Germline V CDR1 and CDR2: MNHNS, SASEGT.

The rearrangement joins TRBV5-1 to TRBJ2-7; D unclear. V was trimmed by 1 base and J by 2 bases, leaving 10 bases between them. Germline V gives CDR1 SGHRS, CDR2 YFSETQ. The CDR3 extends over 14 amino acids. CDR3 bases: TGCGCCAGCAGCTTGAAAGGACCCACCTACGAGCAGTACTTC. As protein: CASSLKGPTYEQYF. The entire variable domain, with the rest obtained from reference TRBV5-1 and TRBJ2-7, is as follows: KAGVTQTPRYLIKTRGQQVTLSCSPISGHRSVSWYQQTPGQGLQFLFEYFSETQRNKGNFPGRFSGRQFSNSRSEMNVSTLELGDSALYLCASSLKGPTYEQYFGPGTRLTVT.

V usage is TRBV4-2 and J usage is TRBJ2-5; tentatively, D is TRBD1 (6 bases). This CDR3 is built from 15 residues. The V end was cut by 1 base, the J end by 5 bases, with 14 bases between. Germline lookup yields CDR1 LGHNA and CDR2 YNFKEQ. This chain's CDR3 is CASSQVEQGGETQYF. The DNA for the CDR3 is TGTGCCAGCAGCCAAGTAGAACAGGGTGGGGAGACCCAGTACTTC.

The gene calls are TRBV27 and TRBJ2-7; TRBD2 matches 10 bases. Germline V gene sequence: CDR1 MNHEY, CDR2 SMNVEV (reference sequence). CDR3 length equals 15 residues. The V segment lost 6 bases and the J segment 2 bases; nucleotides outside the gene matches: 7. The CDR3 DNA reads as TGTGCCAGCAGATTAACTAGCGGGGCCGCCTACGAGCAGTACTTC. Protein: CASRLTSGAAYEQYF.

The chain uses TRBV5-1 and TRBJ2-1; D is possibly TRBD2 (5 bases). V lost 3 bases to trimming and J lost 7 bases, with 14 bases between them. There are 14 residues in the CDR3. Germline CDR1 reads SGHRS; CDR2 reads YFSETQ. The CDR3 nucleotides read TGCGCCAGCAGCTCCCTACGGGAAGGGAATGAGCAGTTCTTC. Translating gives CASSSLREGNEQFF.

The V gene is TRBV5-4, the J gene TRBJ2-5, with 9 bases aligning to TRBD1. The CDR3 consists of 14 residues. Germline CDR1 and CDR2: SGHNT and YYREEE (reference sequence). The ends lost 4 bases at V and 3 bases at J; junction bases unmatched: 4. In nucleotides, the CDR3 is TGTGCCAGCAGCCTCAGACAGGGGGAAGAGACCCAGTACTTC. Amino acids: CASSLRQGEETQYF.

This clone appeared once. The chain's CDR3 is CASSEALGDLTDTQYF. DNA of the CDR3: TGTGCCAGCAGTGAAGCGCTGGGGGATTTGACAGATACGCAGTATTTT. The V and J genes are TRBV6-1 and TRBJ2-3, with D perhaps being TRBD1 or TRBD2 (5 bases each). Germline V CDR1 and CDR2: MNHNS, SASEGT. The CDR3 length is 16 residues. Trimming cost V 0 bases and J 3 bases, with 13 bases left between them.

The chain recombines TRBV5-1 with TRBJ2-7; tentatively, D is TRBD2 (5 bases). Trimming stripped 4 bases from V and 6 bases from J, with 14 bases between. The CDR3 has 13 residues. Germline V gene data show CDR1 as SGHRS and CDR2 as YFSETQ. The CDR3: CASSPRTRGEQYF. The CDR3 DNA sequence: TGCGCCAGCAGCCCACGAACTCGGGGCGAGCAGTACTTC.

This sequence joins TRBV2 and TRBJ1-1; TRBD1 agrees at 7 bases. The V gene end was trimmed by 9 bases and the J gene end by 8 bases; junction bases not matched to a gene: 12. Germline V gene data show CDR1 as SNHLY and CDR2 as FYNNEI. The CDR3 runs 13 residues. CDR3 DNA: TGTGCCAGTCCACCCCCCGGGACAGAAGAAGCTTTCTTT. It codes for CASPPPGTEEAFF.

The chain joins TRBV11-2 to TRBJ1-1; D is unresolved. Trimming shortened V by 6 bases and J by 1 base, and 3 bases separated the two germline ends. Germline loops: CDR1 SGHAT, CDR2 FQNNGV. This CDR3 comprises 11 residues. The CDR3: CASRANTEAFF. The DNA for the CDR3 is TGTGCCAGCAGGGCGAACACTGAAGCTTTCTTT.

The V gene is TRBV11-1, the J gene TRBJ2-3; 9 bases line up with TRBD1. V lost 5 bases to trimming and J lost 4 bases; unmatched junction nucleotides: 10. The CDR3 is 16 residues long. Germline V lookup: CDR1 SGHAT, CDR2 FQDESV (reference sequence). In DNA, the CDR3 is TGTGCCAGCAGCACAGTTGCGGGACAGGGCGCAGATACGCAGTATTTT. This gives the protein CASSTVAGQGADTQYF. Looking up the rest from reference TRBV11-1 and TRBJ2-3 gives the full variable domain: EAEVAQSPRYKITEKSQAVAFWCDPISGHATLYWYRQILGQGPELLVQFQDESVVDDSQLPKDRFSAERLKGVDSTLKIQPAELGDSAMYLCASSTVAGQGADTQYFGPGTRLTVL.

The chain uses TRBV7-8 and TRBJ2-1; 7 bases are shared with TRBD1. Germline V lookup: CDR1 SGHVS, CDR2 FQNEAQ. The CDR3 is 17 residues long. Trimming removed 2 bases from V and 8 bases from J; junction bases left unmatched: 15. The CDR3 reads CASSLRSSQGQNHEQFF. The CDR3 DNA follows: TGTGCCAGCAGCTTAAGATCATCCCAGGGACAGAACCATGAGCAGTTCTTC.

The V and J genes are TRBV28 and TRBJ1-2; TRBD1 might be the D (6 bases). This CDR3 region has 15 residues. Deletions cut 3 bases from V and 8 bases from J, with 19 bases between. Germline CDR1 MDHEN, CDR2 SYDVKM. CDR3 residues: CASSLGHAISFGYTF. CDR3 nucleotides: TGTGCCAGCAGTTTGGGACACGCGATTTCGTTCGGCTACACCTTC.

The chain employs TRBV28 and TRBJ2-7; 8 bases map to TRBD2. CDR1 is MDHEN and CDR2 is SYDVKM in the germline V gene. The V segment lost 8 bases and the J segment 4 bases; nucleotides outside the gene matches: 7. This CDR3 comprises 13 residues. CDR3 region: CASLNPGGYEQYF. CDR3 in DNA: TGTGCCAGCCTAAATCCGGGGGGGTACGAGCAGTACTTC.

The chain has TRBV19 and TRBJ2-1; 15 bases fit TRBD2. This CDR3 has 15 amino acids. Germline CDR1 is LNHDA and CDR2 is SQIVND (reference sequence). The J segment lost 8 bases and the V segment lost 6 bases, leaving 5 bases of the junction unmatched. CDR3 nucleotides: TGTGCCAGTAGGGGGACTAGCGGGAGGTCGGATGAGCAGTTCTTC. Translating it yields CASRGTSGRSDEQFF.

V and J are TRBV5-8 and TRBJ2-1; D possibly corresponds to TRBD2 (6 bases). Trimming left V 5 bases short and J 6 bases short, with 12 bases between. Germline lookup yields CDR1 SGHTS and CDR2 YDEGEE. There are 13 residues in the CDR3. The CDR3 coding sequence is TGTGCCAGCAGGTTTAGGACTATCAATGAGCAGTTCTTC. The encoded protein is CASRFRTINEQFF.

V and J are TRBV7-6 and TRBJ2-7; no firm D call. Germline V gene data show CDR1 as SGHVS and CDR2 as FNYEAQ. The CDR3 has 14 residues. The ends were cut back, 1 base at V and 2 bases at J, with 9 bases in the middle. CDR3 bases: TGTGCCAGCAGCTTAGAAGCCTTAACCTACGAGCAGTACTTC. It is translated as CASSLEALTYEQYF.

The chain joins TRBV2 to TRBJ1-6; a possible D gene is TRBD1 (5 bases). CDR1 is SNHLY, CDR2 FYNNEI, per germline. This CDR3 is built from 13 residues. Trimming removed 4 bases at V and 7 bases at J, with 8 bases between. The DNA of the CDR3 is TGTGCCAGCAGTGGACAGAAAAATTCACCCCTCCACTTT. Its translation is CASSGQKNSPLHF.

The rearrangement joins TRBV29-1 to TRBJ2-1, with 13 bases matching TRBD2. Losses at the gene ends were 5 bases for V and 9 bases for J; bases not matched to a gene: 7. Germline V gives CDR1 SQVTM, CDR2 ANQGSEA. The CDR3 extends over 14 amino acids. The CDR3 spells CSVLTSGRLGEQFF. As DNA, the CDR3 is TGCAGCGTTCTGACTAGCGGGAGGCTCGGTGAGCAGTTCTTC.

The V gene is TRBV7-9, the J gene TRBJ2-7, with TRBD2 identical over 9 bases. J gave up 3 bases and V 7 bases, and 7 bases lay outside the gene matches. The CDR3 is 14 residues long. From germline, CDR1 is SEHNR and CDR2 FQNEAQ (reference sequence). The CDR3 spells CASMAGGGFYEQYF. In nucleotides, the CDR3 is TGTGCCAGCATGGCGGGAGGGGGCTTCTACGAGCAGTACTTC.

In regard to this clone: Other DNA sequences in this sample translate to the same CDR3. This chain connects TRBV5-5 to TRBJ2-7; no reliable D call. Germline V gene data show CDR1 as SGHKS and CDR2 as YYEKEE (reference sequence). This CDR3 is 13 amino acids long. Trimming cost V 2 bases and J 3 bases, with 9 bases left between them. CDR3: CASSFSEYYEQYF. For the CDR3, the DNA is TGTGCCAGCAGCTTTAGTGAATACTACGAGCAGTACTTC.

The rearrangement joins TRBV7-9 to TRBJ2-1; 10 positions match TRBD2. Germline V gene lookup returns CDR1 SEHNR and CDR2 FQNEAQ (reference sequence). This CDR3 spans 16 amino acids. The J segment lost 2 bases and the V segment lost 0 bases, leaving 1 base of the junction unmatched. CDR3 region: CASSLALAGPYNEQFF. The CDR3 DNA sequence: TGTGCCAGCAGCTTAGCACTAGCGGGACCCTACAATGAGCAGTTCTTC.